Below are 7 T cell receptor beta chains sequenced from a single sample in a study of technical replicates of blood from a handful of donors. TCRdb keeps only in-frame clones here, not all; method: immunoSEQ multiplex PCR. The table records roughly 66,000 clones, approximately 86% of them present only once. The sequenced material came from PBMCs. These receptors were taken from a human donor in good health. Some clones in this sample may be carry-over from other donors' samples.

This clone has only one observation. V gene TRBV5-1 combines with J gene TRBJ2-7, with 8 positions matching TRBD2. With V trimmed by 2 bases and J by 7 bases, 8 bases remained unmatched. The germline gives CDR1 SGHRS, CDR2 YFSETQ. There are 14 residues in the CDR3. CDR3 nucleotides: TGCGCCAGCAGCTTCCGGGGGACTAGTAATGAGCAGTACTTC. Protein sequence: CASSFRGTSNEQYF.

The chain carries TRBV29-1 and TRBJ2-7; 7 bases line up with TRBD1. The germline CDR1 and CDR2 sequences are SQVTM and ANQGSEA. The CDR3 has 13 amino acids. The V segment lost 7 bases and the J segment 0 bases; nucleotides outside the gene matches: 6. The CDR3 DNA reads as TGCAGCGCCCGGGACAGTAGCTCCTACGAGCAGTACTTC. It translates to CSARDSSSYEQYF.

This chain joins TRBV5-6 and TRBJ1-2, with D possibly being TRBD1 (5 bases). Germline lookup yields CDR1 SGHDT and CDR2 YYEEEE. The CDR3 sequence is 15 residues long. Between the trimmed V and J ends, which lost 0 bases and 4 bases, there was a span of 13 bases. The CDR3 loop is CASSLGWGGTYGYTF. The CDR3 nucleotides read TGTGCCAGCAGCTTGGGTTGGGGGGGAACCTATGGCTACACCTTC.

The CDR3, as DNA: TGTGCCAGCAGCCAGGCGGGAGGAGGGGAGACCCAGTACTTC. Translated, it gives CASSQAGGGETQYF. The chain carries TRBV4-2 and TRBJ2-5; 8 bases are a match to TRBD2. Germline CDR1 reads LGHNA; CDR2 reads YNFKEQ. The CDR3 has 14 residues. With 3 bases clipped from V and 5 bases from J, the junction kept 5 bases outside the gene matches.

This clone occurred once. The CDR3 here is CASSPVEGPRGEQYF. CDR3 bases: TGTGCCAGCTCACCAGTAGAAGGGCCCCGGGGAGAGCAGTACTTC. The rearrangement links TRBV18 to TRBJ2-7; perhaps TRBD2 as D (5 bases). CDR1 is KGHSH, CDR2 LQKENI, per germline. V was pared by 2 bases and J by 7 bases, with 18 bases between. The CDR3 is 15 amino acids.

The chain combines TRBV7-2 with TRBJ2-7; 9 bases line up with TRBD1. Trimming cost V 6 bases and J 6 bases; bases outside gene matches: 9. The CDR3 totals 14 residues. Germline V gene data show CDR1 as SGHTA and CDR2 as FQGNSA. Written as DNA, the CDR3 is TGTGCCAGCAGTTTGGACAGGGGTCTGAGCGAGCAGTACTTC. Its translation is CASSLDRGLSEQYF.

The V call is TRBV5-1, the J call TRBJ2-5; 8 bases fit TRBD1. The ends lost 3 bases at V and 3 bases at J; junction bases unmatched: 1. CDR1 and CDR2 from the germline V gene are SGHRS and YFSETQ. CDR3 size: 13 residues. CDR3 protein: CASSWTGKETQYF. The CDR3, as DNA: TGCGCCAGCAGCTGGACAGGGAAAGAGACCCAGTACTTC.